Below, 26 T cell receptor beta chains from the same sample are listed, as sequenced in a study of blood T cell repertoires in COVID-19 (dated by TCRdb to 2020 to 2022). The library was produced with the immunoSEQ multiplex PCR assay. Entries here come from immuneACCESS through TCRdb and include only in-frame sequences with V and J called. Some clones fail to appear in such tables; in the studies checked, an unresolved V gene covers under half of the shortfall, and the cause of the remainder is unknown. The sample yields over 200,000 clones; approximately 86% were counted once. The ten largest clones represent roughly 9.8% of the sample. Sequencing was carried out using peripheral blood. Receptors originate from a man aged 35 to 55 who had recovered from COVID-19.

The chain is built from TRBV9 and TRBJ2-3; TRBD1 is a possible D gene (5 bases). This CDR3 spans 15 amino acids. Germline assignment: CDR1 SGDLS and CDR2 YYNGEE. The V gene lost 6 bases and the J gene lost 3 bases, with 17 bases spanning the gap. As DNA, the CDR3 is TGTGCCAGCACCCTAGGGGTAGTAGGGACAGATACGCAGTATTTT. Amino acids: CASTLGVVGTDTQYF.

The rearrangement links TRBV5-4 to TRBJ1-3, with D possibly TRBD1 on 5 matching bases. The length of the CDR3 is 15 residues. The V gene lost 4 bases and the J gene lost 4 bases, with 15 bases spanning the gap. Looked up from germline, CDR1 is SGHNT and CDR2 is YYREEE (reference sequence). CDR3 region: CASSPQGVPGNTIYF. For the CDR3, the DNA is TGTGCCAGCAGCCCGCAAGGGGTCCCCGGAAACACCATATATTTT.

The rearrangement joins TRBV3-1 (or the pseudogene TRBV3-2) to TRBJ2-7; 7 bases map to TRBD2. This CDR3 has 20 amino acids. V gave up 2 bases and J gave up 2 bases; unmatched junction bases: 21. CDR1 and CDR2 (germline): LGHDT, YNNKEL (reference sequence). The CDR3: CASSQKGPVIPSGKTYEQYF. In DNA, the CDR3 is TGTGCCAGCAGCCAAAAAGGACCCGTAATCCCTAGCGGCAAAACCTACGAGCAGTACTTC.

J is TRBJ1-1 and V is TRBV7-8; the D is unclear. This CDR3 spans 16 amino acids. Trimming cost V 0 bases and J 0 bases, with 11 bases left between them. Germline CDR1 is SGHVS and CDR2 is FQNEAQ. This CDR3 is CASSLAARRLNTEAFF. CDR3 DNA sequence: TGTGCCAGCAGCTTAGCCGCCCGGAGACTGAACACTGAAGCTTTCTTT.

The sample holds a few counts of this clone. This chain uses TRBV18 with TRBJ2-3; 8 bases map to TRBD1. The CDR3 has 15 amino acids. From germline, CDR1 is KGHSH and CDR2 LQKENI. V shed 7 bases and J 3 bases; nucleotides not matched to a gene: 9. Written as DNA, the CDR3 is TGTGCCAGCTTGATACGACAGGGGTTGACAGATACGCAGTATTTT. This translates into CASLIRQGLTDTQYF.

The rearrangement joins TRBV7-2 to TRBJ1-2, with 10 bases identical to TRBD1. With 5 bases clipped from V and 7 bases from J, the junction kept 4 bases outside the gene matches. The CDR3 length is 13 residues. Germline assignment: CDR1 SGHTA and CDR2 FQGNSA. The CDR3 spells CASSRRDRGGYTF. The CDR3 region has the DNA TGTGCCAGCAGCCGCCGGGACAGGGGTGGCTACACCTTC.

The chain has TRBV7-8 and TRBJ1-6; D not certain. Germline V CDR1 and CDR2: SGHVS, FQNEAQ. The V and J ends lost 4 bases and 7 bases respectively, with 11 bases between them. The CDR3 runs 14 residues. The CDR3 nucleotides read TGTGCCAGCAGCTCGGGTGGGTGGAATTCACCCCTCCACTTT. This translates into CASSSGGWNSPLHF.

The J gene is TRBJ2-5, the V gene TRBV5-4, with TRBD1 as a possible D gene (5 bases). Germline loops: CDR1 SGHNT, CDR2 YYREEE (reference sequence). Trimming took off 1 base at V and 4 bases at J, with 8 bases between the two ends. The CDR3 totals 13 residues. Written as DNA, the CDR3 is TGTGCCAGCAGCTTGTTTCAGGGAGAGACCCAGTACTTC. Encoded protein: CASSLFQGETQYF.

The chain joins TRBV5-5 to TRBJ2-7, with 11 nucleotides matching TRBD1. V dropped 4 bases and J dropped 7; count of bases not matched to a gene: 7. Per the germline V gene, CDR1 is SGHKS and CDR2 is YYEKEE (reference sequence). The CDR3 consists of 14 residues. CDR3 in DNA: TGTGCCAGCAGCCCCGGGACAGGGGGATTGGAGCAGTACTTC. Its translation is CASSPGTGGLEQYF.

V is TRBV7-2 and J is TRBJ2-7; D ambiguous. The CDR3 has 12 amino acids. Between the trimmed V and J ends, which lost 4 bases and 3 bases, there was a span of 7 bases. Germline V gene data show CDR1 as SGHTA and CDR2 as FQGNSA. CDR3 residues: CASSSVFYEQYF. The CDR3, as DNA: TGTGCCAGCAGCTCAGTTTTCTACGAGCAGTACTTC.

The V gene is TRBV27, the J gene TRBJ2-5; 7 nucleotides line up with TRBD2. Germline lookup yields CDR1 MNHEY and CDR2 SMNVEV (reference sequence). Losses at the gene ends were 2 bases for V and 0 bases for J; bases not matched to a gene: 0. CDR3 length: 14 residues. The DNA of the CDR3 is TGTGCCAGCAGTTTAGCGGGAGACCAAGAGACCCAGTACTTC. Amino acid sequence: CASSLAGDQETQYF.

This clone occurred many times. V and J are TRBV19 and TRBJ2-7, with 8 bases fitting TRBD1. This CDR3 has 11 residues. The germline V gene encodes CDR1 LNHDA and CDR2 SQIVND (reference sequence). The V and J ends lost 10 bases and 11 bases, in that order; junction bases with no gene match: 10. CDR3 sequence (DNA): TGTGCCACCCGGCAGGGGGACAGGAAGTACTTC. Residues: CATRQGDRKYF.

J is TRBJ2-7 and V is TRBV6-2 or TRBV6-3, with a weak D call TRBD1 (5 bases). Deletions cut 4 bases from V and 1 base from J, with 8 bases between. CDR1 and CDR2 (germline): MNHEY, SVGEGT. This CDR3 contains 13 residues. CDR3 sequence reads: CASSWGTSYEQYF. CDR3 bases: TGTGCCAGCAGTTGGGGCACTTCCTACGAGCAGTACTTC.

As regards this clone: One end of the junction fails to match germline, which may point to a read error. The chain couples TRBV19 to TRBJ1-5; D perhaps matches TRBD1 (5 bases). The germline V gene has CDR1 LNHDA and CDR2 SQIVND (reference sequence). The CDR3 contains 14 residues. CDR3 coding DNA: TGTGCCAGTAGTATGGGACTTCGCAACCAGCCCCAGCATTTT. It yields the protein CASSMGLRNQPQHF.

This chain links TRBV19 with TRBJ1-3; perhaps TRBD1 as D (6 bases). CDR1 and CDR2 from the germline V gene are LNHDA and SQIVND (reference sequence). The CDR3 length is 14 residues. Trimming left V 3 bases short and J 2 bases short, with 8 bases between. The CDR3 loop is CASSISGAGNTIYF. The CDR3 DNA reads as TGTGCCAGTAGTATTTCAGGGGCTGGAAACACCATATATTTT. The full variable domain, completed using reference TRBV19 and TRBJ1-3, is DGGITQSPKYLFRKEGQNVTLSCEQNLNHDAMYWYRQDPGQGLRLIYYSQIVNDFQKGDIAEGYSVSREKKESFPLTVTSAQKNPTAFYLCASSISGAGNTIYFGEGSWLTVV.

A single count supports this clone. The chain links TRBV2 to TRBJ1-1, with 9 bases aligning to TRBD1. This CDR3 has 15 residues. V lost 6 bases to trimming and J lost 1 base; unmatched junction nucleotides: 6. Germline CDR1 is SNHLY and CDR2 is FYNNEI. The CDR3 DNA sequence: TGTGCCAGCAGGGGGGGGACAGGGCAGAACACTGAAGCTTTCTTT. It encodes CASRGGTGQNTEAFF.

This clone was seen a handful of times. CDR3 DNA sequence: TGTGCCGCCGCGCGGGCTGAGACCCAGTACTTC. Its translation: CAAARAETQYF. The chain couples TRBV2 to TRBJ2-5; a weak D match, TRBD2 (5 bases). Germline V gene sequence: CDR1 SNHLY, CDR2 FYNNEI. The CDR3 is 11 amino acids. V was shortened by 11 bases and J by 5 bases, with 12 bases between the two germline ends.

This chain joins TRBV9 and TRBJ1-5, with D perhaps matching TRBD1 (5 bases). Trimming pared 0 bases from V and 3 bases from J, leaving 13 bases between. The CDR3 covers 16 residues. CDR1 and CDR2 (germline): SGDLS, YYNGEE. The chain's CDR3 is CASSVGAGGSNQPQHF. The CDR3 DNA reads TGTGCCAGCAGCGTAGGGGCTGGGGGGTCCAATCAGCCCCAGCATTTT.

CDR3 DNA: TGTGCCAGCAGCTTATTTCCGGACTTCTCCAGCTCTGGAAACACCATATATTTT. Translating it yields CASSLFPDFSSSGNTIYF. This chain joins TRBV7-9 and TRBJ1-3, with D unclear. Germline lookup yields CDR1 SEHNR and CDR2 FQNEAQ (reference sequence). V shed 2 bases and J shed 0 bases, with 17 bases lying between them. The CDR3 length is 18 residues. The variable domain in full, completed from reference TRBV7-9 and TRBJ1-3, reads DTGVSQNPRHKITKRGQNVTFRCDPISEHNRLYWYRQTLGQGPEFLTYFQNEAQLEKSRLLSDRFSAERPKGSFSTLEIQRTEQGDSAMYLCASSLFPDFSSSGNTIYFGEGSWLTVV.

This clone was picked up one time. The chain uses TRBV4-2 and TRBJ2-7; D possibly corresponds to TRBD1 (5 bases). Per germline, CDR1 LGHNA and CDR2 YNFKEQ. This CDR3 spans 12 amino acids. Trimming shortened V by 0 bases and J by 6 bases, and 6 bases separated the two germline ends. CDR3 in amino acids: CASSQETGEQYF. CDR3 nucleotide sequence: TGTGCCAGCAGCCAAGAAACAGGCGAGCAGTACTTC.

This rearrangement joins TRBV27 to TRBJ2-7; 12 bases are shared with TRBD2. From germline, CDR1 is MNHEY and CDR2 SMNVEV (reference sequence). J lost 3 bases, V lost 7 bases, and 7 bases had no gene match. The CDR3 runs to 15 residues. Written as DNA, the CDR3 is TGTGCCAGCACCGAGACTAGCGGGAGCTACTACGAGCAGTACTTC. Translating it yields CASTETSGSYYEQYF.

The chain links TRBV15 to TRBJ2-5; D not resolved. V dropped 0 bases and J dropped 3 bases, with 11 bases sitting between them. The CDR3 covers 15 residues. The germline V gene has CDR1 LNHNV and CDR2 YYDKDF (reference sequence). The CDR3 nucleotides are TGTGCCACCAGCAGAGATACGAGTAAAGAAGAGACCCAGTACTTC. Protein: CATSRDTSKEETQYF.

J is TRBJ1-5 and V is TRBV27; 9 nucleotides match TRBD1. The CDR3 spans 17 residues. Per germline, CDR1 MNHEY and CDR2 SMNVEV (reference sequence). V trimming: 5 bases; J trimming: 6 bases; junction bases outside the gene matches: 14. The CDR3 bases are TGTGCCAGCAGTCCGATGAGACTTACAGGGGGCTTTCAGCCCCAGCATTTT. Translating gives CASSPMRLTGGFQPQHF.

The rearrangement links TRBV18 to TRBJ2-7, with D perhaps matching TRBD1 (5 bases). Germline loops: CDR1 KGHSH, CDR2 LQKENI. The CDR3 loop spans 14 amino acids. V was cut by 4 bases and J by 2 bases, with 12 bases left in between. The CDR3 sequence is CASSRKGYAYEQYF. The CDR3 DNA follows: TGTGCCAGCTCACGGAAGGGGTATGCCTACGAGCAGTACTTC.

The chain carries TRBV4-3 and TRBJ1-4; D uncertain. The CDR3 spans 15 residues. Germline V lookup: CDR1 LGHNA, CDR2 YSLEER. Trimming took 2 bases from V and 0 from J, leaving 7 bases between them. The CDR3 loop is CASSQNLATNEKLFF. DNA for the CDR3: TGCGCCAGCAGCCAAAATCTTGCAACTAATGAAAAACTGTTTTTT.

CDR3 nucleotides: TGTGCCAGCAGCTTCCTAGCGGGAACAGATACGCAGTATTTT. Its protein is CASSFLAGTDTQYF. The chain employs TRBV9 and TRBJ2-3, with 9 bases identical to TRBD2. The ends lost 4 bases at V and 3 bases at J; junction bases unmatched: 3. Germline CDR1 and CDR2: SGDLS and YYNGEE. This CDR3 comprises 14 residues.